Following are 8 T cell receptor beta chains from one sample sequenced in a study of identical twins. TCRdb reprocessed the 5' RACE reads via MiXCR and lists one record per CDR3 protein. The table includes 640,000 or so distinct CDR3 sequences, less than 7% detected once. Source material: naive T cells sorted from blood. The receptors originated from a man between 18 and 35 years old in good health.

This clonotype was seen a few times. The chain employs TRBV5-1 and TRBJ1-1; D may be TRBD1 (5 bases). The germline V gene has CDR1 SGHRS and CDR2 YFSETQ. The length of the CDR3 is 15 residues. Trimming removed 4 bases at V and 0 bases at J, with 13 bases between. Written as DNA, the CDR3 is TGCGCCAGCAGCATTACCCGGGACTTGAACACTGAAGCTTTCTTT. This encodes CASSITRDLNTEAFF.

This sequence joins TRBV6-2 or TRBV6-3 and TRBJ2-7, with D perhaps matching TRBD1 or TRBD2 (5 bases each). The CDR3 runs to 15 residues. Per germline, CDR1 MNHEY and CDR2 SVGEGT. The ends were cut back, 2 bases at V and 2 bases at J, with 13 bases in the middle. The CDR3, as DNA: TGTGCCAGCAGTTACGGGGACGACACAACCTACGAGCAGTACTTC. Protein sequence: CASSYGDDTTYEQYF.

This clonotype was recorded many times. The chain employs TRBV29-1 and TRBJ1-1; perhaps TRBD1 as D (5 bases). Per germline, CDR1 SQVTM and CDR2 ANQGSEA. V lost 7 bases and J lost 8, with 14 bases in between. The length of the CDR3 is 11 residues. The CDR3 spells CSALGTREAFF. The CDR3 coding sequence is TGCAGCGCCCTTGGGACCAGGGAAGCTTTCTTT.

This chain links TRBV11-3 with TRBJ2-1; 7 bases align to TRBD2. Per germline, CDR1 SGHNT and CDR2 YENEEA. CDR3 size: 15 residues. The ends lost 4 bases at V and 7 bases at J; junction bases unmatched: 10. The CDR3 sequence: CASSSSGVSTNEQFF. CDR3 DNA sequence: TGTGCCAGCAGCTCAAGCGGGGTCAGTACTAATGAGCAGTTCTTC.

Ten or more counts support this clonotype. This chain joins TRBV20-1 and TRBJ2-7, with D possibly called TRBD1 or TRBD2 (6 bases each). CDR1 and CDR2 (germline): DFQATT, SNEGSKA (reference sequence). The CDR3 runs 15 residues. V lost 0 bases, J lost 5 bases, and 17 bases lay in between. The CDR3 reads CSARDHGRGLHEQYF. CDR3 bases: TGCAGTGCTAGAGATCACGGCAGGGGACTTCACGAGCAGTACTTC.

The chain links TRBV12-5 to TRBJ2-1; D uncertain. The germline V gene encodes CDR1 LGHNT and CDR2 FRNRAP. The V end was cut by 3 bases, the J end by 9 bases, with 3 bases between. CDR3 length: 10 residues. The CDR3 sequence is CASGLSEQFF. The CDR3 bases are TGTGCTAGTGGTTTATCTGAGCAGTTCTTC.

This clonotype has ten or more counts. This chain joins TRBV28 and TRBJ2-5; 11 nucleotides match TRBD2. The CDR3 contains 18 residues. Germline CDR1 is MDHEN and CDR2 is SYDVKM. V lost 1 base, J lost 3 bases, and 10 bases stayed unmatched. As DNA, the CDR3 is TGTGCCAGCAGTTTATCTCAGCTAGCGGGAGGCACTAAAGAGACCCAGTACTTC. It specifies CASSLSQLAGGTKETQYF.

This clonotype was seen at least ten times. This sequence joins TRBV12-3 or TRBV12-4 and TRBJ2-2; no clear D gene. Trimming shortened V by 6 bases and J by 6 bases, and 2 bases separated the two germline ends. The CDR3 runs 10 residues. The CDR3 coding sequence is TGTGCCAGCAGGGCCGGGGAGCTGTTTTTT. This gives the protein CASRAGELFF.